The clone carrying this TCR beta chain has ten or more counts. The antigen remains undetermined. The data belong to a study of blood T cells in healthy people across ages. Whole-study results and caveats: Samples with more naive T cells showed higher observed beta diversity.

The CDR3 is 15 residues long. Germline V gene sequence: CDR1 DFQATT, CDR2 SNEGSKA (reference sequence). V dropped 4 bases and J dropped 3 bases, with 19 bases sitting between them. Primers used in a second PCR of about 7 to 11 cycles were a sample-barcoded 5' primer and a J-beta primer mix. Each CDR3 protein gets one entry after TCRdb re-called the 5' RACE reads with MiXCR. Here the sample spans approximately 1,000,000 distinct CDR3 sequences, more than 35% being singletons. The study drew donors from healthy Caucasian individuals in Russia aged about 6 to 90. Each sample yielded at least 6 micrograms of PBMC total RNA.

The chain employs TRBV20-1 and TRBJ2-7; weak D call: TRBD2 (5 bases). Sequencing was performed on blood. This TCR was recovered from a woman in her sixties in good health. CDR3 bases: TGCAGTGCTATCAAGGACTCCGGAAATTTCTACGAGCAGTACTTC. Its translation: CSAIKDSGNFYEQYF.